The entry below describes one T cell receptor beta chain. CDR1 KGHDR and CDR2 SFDVKD come from the germline V gene. Between the trimmed V and J ends, which lost 3 bases and 7 bases, there was a span of 9 bases. The CDR3 consists of 13 residues. Using immunoSEQ multiplex PCR, the repertoire was profiled, and TCRdb retains in-frame clones only, with some absent. Counted here are about 380,000 clones, about 85% occurring once; the ten biggest clones make up roughly 3.6%. The record originates from a study of blood T cell repertoires in COVID-19. Sequenced material: peripheral blood. This chain links TRBV24-1 with TRBJ1-5; TRBD1 might be the D (6 bases). The sequence was obtained from a woman under 30 with acute or convalescent COVID-19. As DNA, the CDR3 is TGTGCCACCAGTGATGGCGGGGGCCAGCCCCAGCATTTT. Its protein is CATSDGGGQPQHF.